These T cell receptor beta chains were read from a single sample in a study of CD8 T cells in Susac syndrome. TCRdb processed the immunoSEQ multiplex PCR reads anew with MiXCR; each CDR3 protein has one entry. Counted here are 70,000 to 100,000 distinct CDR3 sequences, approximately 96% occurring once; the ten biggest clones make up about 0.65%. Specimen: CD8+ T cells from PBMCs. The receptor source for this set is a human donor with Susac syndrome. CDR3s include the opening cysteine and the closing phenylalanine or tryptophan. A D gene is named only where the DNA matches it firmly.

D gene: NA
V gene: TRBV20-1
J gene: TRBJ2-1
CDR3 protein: CSARDLGRGASYNEQFF
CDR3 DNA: TGCAGTGCTAGAGATCTTGGCCGGGGGGCATCCTACAATGAGCAGTTCTTC

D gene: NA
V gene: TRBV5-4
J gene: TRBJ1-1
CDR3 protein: CASSLKGGANTEAFF
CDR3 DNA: TGTGCCAGCAGCTTGAAGGGGGGAGCGAACACTGAAGCTTTCTTT

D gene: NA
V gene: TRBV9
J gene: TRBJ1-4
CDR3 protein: CASSLVAFGEKLFF
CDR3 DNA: TGTGCCAGCAGCTTAGTGGCTTTCGGCGAAAAACTGTTTTTT

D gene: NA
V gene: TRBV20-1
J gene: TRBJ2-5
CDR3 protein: CSARDRRVRETQYF
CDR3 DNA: TGCAGTGCTAGAGATAGACGGGTCCGGGAGACCCAGTACTTC

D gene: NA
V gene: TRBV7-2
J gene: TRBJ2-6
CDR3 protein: CASSPTRGGGANVLTF
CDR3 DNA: TGTGCCAGCAGCCCCACTAGGGGGGGTGGGGCCAACGTCCTGACTTTC

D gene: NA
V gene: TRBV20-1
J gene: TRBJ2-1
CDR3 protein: CSASGGLSYNEQFF
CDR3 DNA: TGCAGTGCTAGCGGGGGCCTGTCGTACAATGAGCAGTTCTTC

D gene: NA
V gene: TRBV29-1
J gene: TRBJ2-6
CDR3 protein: CSVRGAGANVLTF
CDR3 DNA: TGCAGCGTAAGGGGTGCTGGGGCCAACGTCCTGACTTTC

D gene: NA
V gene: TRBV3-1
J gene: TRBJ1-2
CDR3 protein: CASSQSGGYTF
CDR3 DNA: TGTGCCAGCAGCCAATCGGGCGGCTACACCTTC

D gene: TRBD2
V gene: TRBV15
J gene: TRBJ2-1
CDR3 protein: CATSSGIAGDYNEQFF
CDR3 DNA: TGTGCCACCAGCAGCGGGATAGCGGGGGACTACAATGAGCAGTTCTTC

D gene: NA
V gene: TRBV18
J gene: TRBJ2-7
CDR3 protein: CASSPPTGWYEQYF
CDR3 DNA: TGTGCCAGCTCACCACCTACAGGGTGGTACGAGCAGTACTTC

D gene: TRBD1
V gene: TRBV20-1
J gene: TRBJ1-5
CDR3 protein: CSASQGSNQPQHF
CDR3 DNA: TGCAGTGCTTCACAGGGGAGCAATCAGCCCCAGCATTTT

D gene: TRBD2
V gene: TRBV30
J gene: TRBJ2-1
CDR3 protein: CAWSVERGGFLFF
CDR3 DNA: TGTGCCTGGAGTGTGGAACGGGGGGGCTTCCTATTCTTC

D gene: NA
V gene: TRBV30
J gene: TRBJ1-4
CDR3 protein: CAWGGEKLFF
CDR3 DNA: TGTGCCTGGGGGGGTGAAAAACTGTTTTTT

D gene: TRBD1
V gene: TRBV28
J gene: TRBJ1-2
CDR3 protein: CASMTPSGTGGAVGYTF
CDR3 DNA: TGTGCCAGCATGACCCCATCAGGGACAGGGGGCGCGGTTGGCTACACCTTC

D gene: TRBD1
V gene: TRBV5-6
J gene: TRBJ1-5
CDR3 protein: CASSFGQGGQPQHF
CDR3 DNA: TGTGCCAGCAGCTTTGGACAGGGAGGTCAGCCCCAGCATTTT

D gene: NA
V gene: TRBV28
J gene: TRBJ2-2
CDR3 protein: CASSSKIWELFF
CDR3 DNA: TGTGCCAGCAGTTCCAAAATTTGGGAGCTGTTTTTT